This TCR beta chain was sequenced during a study of blood T cell repertoires in COVID-19. Data came from immunoSEQ multiplex PCR; TCRdb stores just in-frame clones and leaves some out. The table records some 240,000 clones, approximately 91% of them present only once. V shed 10 bases, J shed 7 bases, and the junction held 15 bases outside the gene matches. CDR3 length: 17 residues. CDR1 is SNHLY, CDR2 FYNNEI, per germline. The chain recombines TRBV2 with TRBJ2-1, with 14 bases that match TRBD2. The TCR comes from a man aged 55 to 70 who had recovered from COVID-19. Sequencing was done on a sample of peripheral blood. The CDR3 reads CATNSPGLAGARNEQFF. The CDR3 bases are TGTGCCACCAATTCTCCGGGACTAGCGGGAGCAAGGAATGAGCAGTTCTTC.